The present entry profiles one TCR beta chain with its context. CDR3 size: 17 residues. With 4 bases removed from V and 9 bases from J, the gap between germline ends came to 22 bases. Germline CDR1 reads PRHDT; CDR2 reads FYEKMQ (reference sequence). The sample originates from a study of molecular identifiers for immune sequencing clone quantification. When naive CD8 T cells were sorted, they were gated as CD8+CD4-CCR7+CD45RA+. For bulk TCR libraries, previously described methods and listed TCR primers were used. TCRdb re-called the PCR reads with MiXCR, one entry per CDR3 protein. The table shows about 630,000 distinct CDR3 sequences, with 25% occurring only once.

The specimen sequenced was naive CD8+ T cells from blood, with Jurkat cell RNA spiked in. The subset denotes: FACS-sorted CD8+CD4-CCR7+CD45RA+ naive T cells. This clonotype was sampled from a human donor in good health. Some libraries in this study had Jurkat cell RNA spiked in. The chain has TRBV13 and TRBJ1-6, with D possibly matching TRBD1 (5 bases). The CDR3 DNA is TGTGCCAGCAGCTCCCTTGGGACCAGAGGGAGTAGTTCACCCCTCCACTTT. This sequence encodes CASSSLGTRGSSSPLHF.